The 31 T cell receptor beta chains listed next were all sequenced from one sample in a study of radiotherapy plus CTLA-4 blockade in lung cancer. Measured with immunoSEQ multiplex PCR; TCRdb has only the in-frame clones, and not every one. The table lists about 50,000 clones, more than 75% of them singletons, with 25% to 35% in the top ten. This material consisted of peripheral blood, taken from a patient treated with radiotherapy plus ipilimumab. The receptors were gathered from a human donor with non-small cell lung cancer whose response to radiotherapy plus ipilimumab could not be evaluated.

V and J are TRBV7-2 and TRBJ1-6; TRBD1 is a possible D gene (6 bases). Per germline, CDR1 SGHTA and CDR2 FQGNSA. The germline V and J ends were trimmed by 4 bases and 11 bases, with 15 bases remaining between them. The CDR3 covers 14 residues. CDR3 amino acids: CASSSNDRRTPLHF. The DNA for the CDR3 is TGTGCCAGCAGCTCAAATGACAGGAGAACACCCCTCCACTTT.

This chain uses TRBV6-5 with TRBJ1-6, with D perhaps TRBD1 (6 bases). Germline V gene sequence: CDR1 MNHEY, CDR2 SVGAGI. Trimming took off 2 bases at V and 10 bases at J, with 12 bases between the two ends. There are 14 residues in the CDR3. CDR3 protein: CASSYRQDRSPLHF. The CDR3 region has the DNA TGTGCCAGCAGTTACAGGCAGGACAGATCACCCCTCCACTTT.

This clone occurred once. The V gene is TRBV25-1, the J gene TRBJ1-1; 10 bases line up with TRBD1. The CDR3 covers 15 residues. Germline V gene lookup returns CDR1 MGHDK and CDR2 SYGVNS. V lost 7 bases to trimming and J lost 4 bases; unmatched junction nucleotides: 9. CDR3 in DNA: TGTGCCAGCAAGTCCGGGACAGGGGAGGGCACTGAAGCTTTCTTT. It codes for CASKSGTGEGTEAFF.

The rearrangement links TRBV18 to TRBJ2-6; tentatively, D is TRBD1 (7 bases). The CDR3 runs 19 residues. Germline loops: CDR1 KGHSH, CDR2 LQKENI. Trimming pared 2 bases from V and 0 bases from J, leaving 17 bases between. DNA of the CDR3: TGTGCCAGCTCACCAAGGGACCTCCAGGGGGGCTCTGGGGCCAACGTCCTGACTTTC. This codes for CASSPRDLQGGSGANVLTF.

The chain employs TRBV5-1 and TRBJ2-7; D remains ambiguous. The germline V and J ends were trimmed by 0 bases and 2 bases, with 6 bases remaining between them. The CDR3 has 13 residues. Germline values: CDR1 SGHRS, CDR2 YFSETQ. DNA of the CDR3: TGCGCCAGCAGCTTGGGCGGTACCTACGAGCAGTACTTC. This translates into CASSLGGTYEQYF.

The chain joins TRBV30 to TRBJ1-2; D ambiguous. CDR1 and CDR2 (germline): GTSNPN, SVGIG (reference sequence). Trimming stripped 2 bases from V and 4 bases from J, with 11 bases between. CDR3 length: 13 residues. The CDR3 reads CAWSTDGSYGYTF. The CDR3 nucleotides read TGTGCCTGGAGTACGGACGGGAGCTATGGCTACACCTTC.

This rearrangement joins TRBV4-3 to TRBJ1-2; D gene uncertain. V lost 0 bases and J lost 4, with 15 bases in between. Germline CDR1 is LGHNA and CDR2 is YSLEER. The CDR3 has 16 amino acids. CDR3 amino acids: CASSQDRSSGSYGYTF. CDR3 bases: TGCGCCAGCAGCCAAGATCGTTCAAGCGGTTCCTATGGCTACACCTTC.

J is TRBJ2-3 and V is TRBV4-3; possible D gene TRBD1, 6 bases. CDR1 and CDR2 from the germline V gene are LGHNA and YSLEER. The CDR3 consists of 15 residues. Trimming cost V 1 base and J 6 bases, with 14 bases left between them. DNA for the CDR3: TGCGCCAGCAGCCAAGTGTTACAGGGTGATGATACGCAGTATTTT. Translation gives CASSQVLQGDDTQYF.

V is TRBV15 and J is TRBJ2-2; 8 bases align to TRBD2. The CDR3 loop spans 19 amino acids. Germline V gene sequence: CDR1 LNHNV, CDR2 YYDKDF (reference sequence). Trimming took 0 bases from V and 0 from J; bases not matched to a gene: 9. DNA of the CDR3: TGTGCCACCAGCAGAGATCGGGGGGGACGGACCGCGAACACCGGGGAGCTGTTTTTT. As protein: CATSRDRGGRTANTGELFF.

This sequence joins TRBV9 and TRBJ1-2; D possibly corresponds to TRBD1 (6 bases). Trimming took 4 bases from V and 4 from J, leaving 17 bases between them. CDR3 size: 15 residues. Germline CDR1 reads SGDLS; CDR2 reads YYNGEE. DNA for the CDR3: TGTGCCAGCAGCTACGGACAGACCGGGCCCTATGGCTACACCTTC. Translated, it gives CASSYGQTGPYGYTF. The variable domain in full, completed from reference TRBV9 and TRBJ1-2, reads DSGVTQTPKHLITATGQRVTLRCSPRSGDLSVYWYQQSLDQGLQFLIQYYNGEERAKGNILERFSAQQFPDLHSELNLSSLELGDSALYFCASSYGQTGPYGYTFGSGTRLTVV.

This sequence joins TRBV28 and TRBJ2-1, with 8 bases aligning to TRBD2. CDR1 MDHEN and CDR2 SYDVKM come from the germline V gene. The CDR3 is 15 amino acids. The trim removed 3 bases at V and 4 bases at J, leaving 5 bases unmatched. Here the CDR3 reads CASSFVTSAYNEQFF. The DNA of the CDR3 is TGTGCCAGCAGTTTCGTGACTAGCGCTTACAATGAGCAGTTCTTC. The variable domain in full, completed from reference TRBV28 and TRBJ2-1, reads DVKVTQSSRYLVKRTGEKVFLECVQDMDHENMFWYRQDPGLGLRLIYFSYDVKMKEKGDIPEGYSVSREKKERFSLILESASTNQTSMYLCASSFVTSAYNEQFFGPGTRLTVL.

The genes are TRBV19 and TRBJ2-5; no firm D call. In germline, CDR1 is LNHDA, CDR2 SQIVND (reference sequence). V dropped 3 bases and J dropped 7 bases, with 15 bases sitting between them. CDR3 length: 14 residues. CDR3 amino acids: CASSIPAHPGTQYF. The CDR3 DNA follows: TGTGCCAGTAGTATCCCGGCTCACCCGGGGACCCAGTACTTC.

The V call is TRBV7-2, the J call TRBJ2-1, with TRBD2 as a possible D gene (6 bases). Trimming stripped 5 bases from V and 0 bases from J, with 14 bases between. Germline loops: CDR1 SGHTA, CDR2 FQGNSA. This CDR3 has 16 residues. The CDR3 here is CASSLSYGSSYNEQFF. The DNA for the CDR3 is TGTGCCAGCAGCCTATCTTACGGGAGCTCCTACAATGAGCAGTTCTTC.

This chain uses TRBV6-6 with TRBJ1-4; D gene ambiguous. The CDR3 extends over 15 amino acids. Germline CDR1 reads MNHNY; CDR2 reads SVGAGI (reference sequence). V lost 1 base to trimming and J lost 0 bases, with 6 bases between them. The CDR3 here is CASSYLAATNEKLFF. CDR3 DNA sequence: TGTGCCAGCAGTTACTTGGCAGCAACTAATGAAAAACTGTTTTTT.

The chain joins TRBV28 to TRBJ2-3; D is possibly TRBD2 (5 bases). The CDR3 runs to 14 residues. In germline, CDR1 is MDHEN, CDR2 SYDVKM. V lost 5 bases and J lost 1, with 10 bases in between. The CDR3 region has the DNA TGTGCCAGCAGTATTGGAGCGGGCACAGATACGCAGTATTTT. Residues: CASSIGAGTDTQYF.

This chain uses TRBV5-5 with TRBJ2-3, with TRBD1 identical over 7 bases. This CDR3 comprises 16 residues. The germline CDR1 and CDR2 sequences are SGHKS and YYEKEE (reference sequence). V lost 3 bases, J lost 0 bases, and 7 bases stayed unmatched. CDR3: CASSWTDRLSTDTQYF. The CDR3 DNA is TGTGCCAGCAGCTGGACGGACAGGCTAAGCACAGATACGCAGTATTTT.

The chain uses TRBV25-1 and TRBJ1-1; weak D call: TRBD1 (6 bases). Germline V gene lookup returns CDR1 MGHDK and CDR2 SYGVNS. V lost 3 bases to trimming and J lost 5 bases, with 10 bases between them. The CDR3 sequence is 13 residues long. CDR3 in amino acids: CASSEYRETEAFF. The CDR3, as DNA: TGTGCCAGCAGTGAGTACAGGGAGACTGAAGCTTTCTTT.

This clone was recorded a few times. The chain employs TRBV29-1 and TRBJ1-5; D is uncertain. With 5 bases removed from V and 3 bases from J, the gap between germline ends came to 11 bases. The germline V gene has CDR1 SQVTM and CDR2 ANQGSEA. The CDR3 has 13 residues. CDR3 sequence reads: CSVQREANQPQHF. The CDR3 nucleotides are TGCAGCGTTCAACGCGAAGCCAATCAGCCCCAGCATTTT.

V is TRBV28 and J is TRBJ2-2; no clear D. Germline lookup yields CDR1 MDHEN and CDR2 SYDVKM. V was trimmed by 2 bases and J by 1 base, leaving 5 bases between them. There are 14 residues in the CDR3. The CDR3 DNA reads as TGTGCCAGCAGTTTAGCACAGAACACCGGGGAGCTGTTTTTT. This encodes CASSLAQNTGELFF. The full variable domain, completed using reference TRBV28 and TRBJ2-2, is DVKVTQSSRYLVKRTGEKVFLECVQDMDHENMFWYRQDPGLGLRLIYFSYDVKMKEKGDIPEGYSVSREKKERFSLILESASTNQTSMYLCASSLAQNTGELFFGEGSRLTVL.

The chain has TRBV7-2 and TRBJ2-7; 9 nucleotides align to TRBD2. Germline CDR1 is SGHTA and CDR2 is FQGNSA. J gave up 1 base and V 5 bases, and 3 bases lay outside the gene matches. There are 14 residues in the CDR3. The DNA of the CDR3 is TGTGCCAGCAGCCTTAGCGGGAGATCCTACGAGCAGTACTTC. Translated, it gives CASSLSGRSYEQYF.

The rearrangement joins TRBV19 to TRBJ2-1, with D perhaps TRBD2 (5 bases). Trimming cost V 6 bases and J 6 bases, with 9 bases left between them. The germline CDR1 and CDR2 sequences are LNHDA and SQIVND (reference sequence). The CDR3 runs 12 residues. DNA for the CDR3: TGTGCCAGTAGCCTACTAGGCAATGAGCAGTTCTTC. This gives the protein CASSLLGNEQFF. Full variable domain (missing parts from reference TRBV19 and TRBJ2-1): DGGITQSPKYLFRKEGQNVTLSCEQNLNHDAMYWYRQDPGQGLRLIYYSQIVNDFQKGDIAEGYSVSREKKESFPLTVTSAQKNPTAFYLCASSLLGNEQFFGPGTRLTVL.

This clone was seen a few times. V is TRBV7-2 and J is TRBJ1-5; D not certain. This CDR3 is 13 amino acids long. Trimming shortened V by 5 bases and J by 4 bases, and 9 bases separated the two germline ends. Per the germline V gene, CDR1 is SGHTA and CDR2 is FQGNSA. In DNA, the CDR3 is TGTGCCAGCAGCCAACTTCTAAATCAGCCCCAGCATTTT. Its translation is CASSQLLNQPQHF.

This rearrangement joins TRBV13 to TRBJ1-5; 8 bases are a match to TRBD1. The CDR3 has 15 amino acids. Germline V CDR1 and CDR2: PRHDT, FYEKMQ (reference sequence). V shed 5 bases and J 2 bases; nucleotides not matched to a gene: 5. The CDR3 spells CASSIQDRGNQPQHF. CDR3 nucleotides: TGTGCCAGCAGCATCCAGGACAGGGGCAATCAGCCCCAGCATTTT.

This chain uses TRBV28 with TRBJ2-3; 8 nucleotides line up with TRBD2. The germline gives CDR1 MDHEN, CDR2 SYDVKM. With V trimmed by 3 bases and J by 3 bases, 5 bases remained unmatched. The CDR3 is made up of 15 amino acids. CDR3 sequence reads: CASSFPGRATDTQYF. CDR3 bases: TGTGCCAGCAGTTTCCCCGGGAGGGCAACAGATACGCAGTATTTT.

This rearrangement joins TRBV7-9 to TRBJ1-4, with TRBD1 identical over 7 bases. The CDR3 runs 18 residues. Losses at the gene ends were 0 bases for V and 1 base for J; bases not matched to a gene: 8. The germline gives CDR1 SEHNR, CDR2 FQNEAQ (reference sequence). The CDR3 loop is CASSLANKNRGTNEKLFF. The CDR3, as DNA: TGTGCCAGCAGCTTAGCTAATAAAAACAGGGGAACTAATGAAAAACTGTTTTTT.

The V call is TRBV5-4, the J call TRBJ2-7; 13 bases are a match to TRBD2. V lost 4 bases and J lost 3; bases outside the gene matches: 7. Germline CDR1 reads SGHNT; CDR2 reads YYREEE (reference sequence). The CDR3 spans 16 residues. CDR3 sequence: CASSAGLAGSYYEQYF. CDR3 nucleotides: TGTGCCAGCAGCGCGGGACTAGCGGGAAGTTACTACGAGCAGTACTTC.

This rearrangement joins TRBV19 to TRBJ1-5, with 12 bases lining up with TRBD1. The CDR3 contains 17 residues. The germline gives CDR1 LNHDA, CDR2 SQIVND (reference sequence). V trimming: 5 bases; J trimming: 0 bases; junction bases outside the gene matches: 5. In DNA form, the CDR3 reads TGTGCCAGTAGTGGGGACAGGGGGCGCCTTAGCAATCAGCCCCAGCATTTT. Protein product: CASSGDRGRLSNQPQHF.

The genes are TRBV28 and TRBJ1-4, with D unclear. This CDR3 has 12 amino acids. Trimming cost V 5 bases and J 7 bases, with 8 bases left between them. Germline loops: CDR1 MDHEN, CDR2 SYDVKM. The CDR3 loop is CASSPPREKLFF. Written as DNA, the CDR3 is TGTGCCAGCAGTCCCCCCCGTGAAAAACTGTTTTTT.

The J gene is TRBJ2-2, the V gene TRBV7-2, with 10 bases aligning to TRBD2. Trimming at V came to 2 bases and at J to 6 bases, leaving 6 bases not matched to a gene. This CDR3 contains 16 residues. In germline, CDR1 is SGHTA, CDR2 FQGNSA. CDR3 nucleotide sequence: TGTGCCAGCAGCTTAATGGGTAGCGGGAGGTCCGGGGAGCTGTTTTTT. Protein: CASSLMGSGRSGELFF. The full variable domain, with the rest looked up from reference TRBV7-2 and TRBJ2-2, is GAGVSQSPSNKVTEKGKDVELRCDPISGHTALYWYRQSLGQGLEFLIYFQGNSAPDKSGLPSDRFSAERTGGSVSTLTIQRTQQEDSAVYLCASSLMGSGRSGELFFGEGSRLTVL.

The chain recombines TRBV19 with TRBJ2-7; 9 nucleotides match TRBD2. This CDR3 has 13 amino acids. Germline trimming cut 7 bases from V and 6 bases from J; bases unmatched to any gene: 7. Germline CDR1 and CDR2: LNHDA and SQIVND (reference sequence). This CDR3 is CASTAGGLGEQYF. In DNA form, the CDR3 reads TGTGCCAGTACGGCGGGAGGGCTCGGCGAGCAGTACTTC.

The chain joins TRBV14 to TRBJ2-6; the D is unclear. V was shortened by 3 bases and J by 0 bases, with 15 bases between the two germline ends. The V gene's germline CDR1 is SGHDN and CDR2 FVKESK. The length of the CDR3 is 18 residues. The CDR3 DNA reads as TGTGCCAGCAGCCAGCTCGGGTGGAGAAGCTCTGGGGCCAACGTCCTGACTTTC. Its translation is CASSQLGWRSSGANVLTF.